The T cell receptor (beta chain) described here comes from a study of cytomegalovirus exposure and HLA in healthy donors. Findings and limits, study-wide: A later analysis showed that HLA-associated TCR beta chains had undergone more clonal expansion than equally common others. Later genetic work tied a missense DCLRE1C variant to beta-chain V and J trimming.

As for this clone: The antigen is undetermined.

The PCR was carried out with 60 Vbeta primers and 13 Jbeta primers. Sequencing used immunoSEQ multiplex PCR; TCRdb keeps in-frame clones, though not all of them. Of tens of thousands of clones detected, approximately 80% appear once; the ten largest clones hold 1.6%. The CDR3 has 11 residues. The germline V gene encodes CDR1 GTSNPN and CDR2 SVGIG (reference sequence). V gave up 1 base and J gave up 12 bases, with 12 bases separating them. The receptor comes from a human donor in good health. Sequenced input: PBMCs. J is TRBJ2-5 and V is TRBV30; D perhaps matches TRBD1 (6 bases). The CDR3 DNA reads TGTGCCTGGAGTGAGAACGGGACAAAGTACTTC. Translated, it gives CAWSENGTKYF. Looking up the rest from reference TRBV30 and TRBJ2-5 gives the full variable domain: SQTIHQWPATLVQPVGSPLSLECTVEGTSNPNLYWYRQAAGRGLQLLFYSVGIGQISSEVPQNLSASRPQDRQFILSSKKLLLSDSGFYLCAWSENGTKYFGPGTRLLVL.